This T cell receptor (beta chain) was sequenced for a study of blood T cell repertoires in COVID-19. On the study more broadly: The samples span acute and convalescent COVID-19 from the United States, Italy and Spain.

This CDR3 spans 13 amino acids. Trimming removed 5 bases at V and 1 base at J, with 4 bases between. Germline loops: CDR1 SGDLS, CDR2 YYNGEE. As processed by the authors: Reference gene primer amplification yielded estimated nucleated cell counts. The method was immunoSEQ multiplex PCR; TCRdb's version includes in-frame clones alone and lacks a portion of them. For V, J and clone size, that table is used; D and trimming come from the DNA. The sample lists about 44,000 clones; roughly nine tenths were seen once. This sequence was found in a woman over 75 in a cohort sampled during active or convalescent COVID-19. The V and J genes are TRBV9 and TRBJ2-6; the D is unclear. Sequenced input: peripheral blood. The CDR3 reads CASSRSGANVLTF. CDR3 coding DNA: TGTGCCAGCAGTAGATCTGGGGCCAACGTCCTGACTTTC.